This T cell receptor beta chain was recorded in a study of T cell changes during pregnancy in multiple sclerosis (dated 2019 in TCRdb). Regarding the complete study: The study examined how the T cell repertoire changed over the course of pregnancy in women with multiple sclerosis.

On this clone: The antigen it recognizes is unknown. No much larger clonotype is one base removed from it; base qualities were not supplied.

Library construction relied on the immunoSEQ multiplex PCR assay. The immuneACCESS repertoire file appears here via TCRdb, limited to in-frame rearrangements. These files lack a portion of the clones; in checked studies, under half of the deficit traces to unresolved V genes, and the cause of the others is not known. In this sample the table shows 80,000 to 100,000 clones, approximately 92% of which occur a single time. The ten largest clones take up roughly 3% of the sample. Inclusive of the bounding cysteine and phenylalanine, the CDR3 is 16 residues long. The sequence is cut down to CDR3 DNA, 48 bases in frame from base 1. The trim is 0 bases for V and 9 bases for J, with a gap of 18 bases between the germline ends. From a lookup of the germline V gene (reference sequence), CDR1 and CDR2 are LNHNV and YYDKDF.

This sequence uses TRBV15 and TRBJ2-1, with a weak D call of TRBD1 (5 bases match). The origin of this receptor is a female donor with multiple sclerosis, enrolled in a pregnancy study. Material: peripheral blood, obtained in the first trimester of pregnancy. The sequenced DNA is TGTGCCACCAGCAGAGATAGGGGTCTAGGGGTAAGTGAGCAGTTCTTC. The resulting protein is CATSRDRGLGVSEQFF.